The rows below give T cell receptor beta chains drawn from one sample of a study of regulatory T cells in long-lasting Graves disease. TCRdb used MiXCR to reprocess the multiplex PCR reads, holding one entry per CDR3 protein. Of 250,000 or so distinct CDR3 sequences in the sample, around 18% are singletons; the top ten hold around 15%. This same sample was also part of a study on T cells in Graves' hyperthyroidism and ophthalmopathy.

This specimen was peripheral blood mononuclear cells (PBMCs), taken at new diagnosis, from a patient treated with antithyroid drugs. These receptors all stem from a woman in her 30s with Graves disease. CDR3s include the opening cysteine and the closing phenylalanine or tryptophan. D genes are given only for firm matches. Clone size, where shown, is once, few, many, or a class for clones that have expanded.

d_call,j_call,v_call,clone_size,cdr3_aa,cdr3_nt
.,TRBJ1-1,TRBV28,.,CASSLYAQTPLNTEAFF,TGTGCCAGCAGTTTATATGCACAGACCCCGTTGAACACTGAAGCTTTCTTT
.,TRBJ2-5,TRBV24-1,.,CDQETQYF,TGTGATCAAGAGACCCAGTACTTC
.,TRBJ2-3,TRBV4-2,many,CASSQALRNTQYF,TGTGCCAGCAGCCAAGCGCTCCGGAATACGCAGTATTTT
TRBD2,TRBJ2-3,TRBV9,.,CASSALAGGGDTQYF,TGTGCCAGCAGCGCACTAGCGGGGGGAGGAGATACGCAGTATTTT
.,TRBJ1-5,TRBV7-9,many,CASSPGTEYSNQPQHF,TGTGCCAGCAGCCCAGGGACGGAATATAGCAATCAGCCCCAGCATTTT
.,TRBJ2-1,TRBV24-1,.,CATSEGKGQYNEQSF,TGTGCCACCAGTGAGGGGAAAGGACAGTACAATGAGCAGTCCTTC
.,TRBJ2-3,TRBV12-3/TRBV12-4,many,CASTLTVTDTQYF,TGTGCCAGCACCCTAACAGTCACAGATACGCAGTATTTT
TRBD1,TRBJ1-1,TRBV6-1,many,CASSKDRIAEAFF,TGTGCCAGCAGTAAGGACAGGATCGCTGAAGCTTTCTTT
.,TRBJ1-5,TRBV2,many,CASSSTGFSNQPQHF,TGTGCCAGCAGTTCGACAGGATTTAGCAATCAGCCCCAGCATTTT
TRBD2,TRBJ2-3,TRBV20-1,many,CSARAELRTSGAADTQYF,TGCAGTGCTAGGGCGGAGCTAAGGACTAGCGGGGCCGCAGATACGCAGTATTTT
.,TRBJ1-1,TRBV6-1,many,CASRATENTEAFF,TGTGCCAGCAGGGCAACAGAGAACACTGAAGCTTTCTTT
TRBD2,TRBJ2-2,TRBV12-3/TRBV12-4,.,CASSPLTGGPGELFF,TGTGCCAGCAGCCCCCTTACGGGAGGGCCCGGGGAGCTGTTTTTT
TRBD1,TRBJ1-4,TRBV9,.,CASSEGGQGSEKLFF,TGTGCCAGCAGCGAGGGAGGACAGGGTAGTGAAAAACTGTTTTTT
.,TRBJ2-5,TRBV2,many,CASSDWRGVQETQYF,TGTGCCAGCAGTGACTGGCGGGGAGTACAAGAGACCCAGTACTTC
.,TRBJ1-1,TRBV6-1,many,CASGLGVNTEAFF,TGTGCCAGCGGATTGGGGGTGAACACTGAAGCTTTCTTT
.,TRBJ1-1,TRBV5-1,few,CASSLSTVRTEAFF,TGCGCCAGCAGCTTGAGTACGGTTAGGACTGAAGCTTTCTTT
TRBD2,TRBJ2-3,TRBV4-2,.,CASSQAHAGGYTDTQYF,TGTGCCAGCAGCCAAGCCCATGCCGGGGGGTACACAGATACGCAGTATTTT
TRBD1,TRBJ2-7,TRBV12-3/TRBV12-4,once,CASSYNRGRYF,TGTGCCAGCAGTTATAACAGGGGGCGGTACTTC
TRBD1,TRBJ1-2,TRBV20-1,many,CSARRTGEDYGYTF,TGCAGTGCTAGAAGGACAGGGGAGGACTATGGCTACACCTTC
.,TRBJ2-7,TRBV12-3/TRBV12-4,many,CASSQVYEQYF,TGTGCCAGCAGCCAGGTGTACGAGCAGTACTTC
.,TRBJ1-2,TRBV20-1,many,CSARDSYREYGYTF,TGCAGTGCTAGAGATAGTTACAGGGAATATGGCTACACCTTC
TRBD1,TRBJ1-5,TRBV20-1,many,CSASATGGSNQPQHF,TGCAGTGCGAGCGCTACAGGGGGCAGCAATCAGCCCCAGCATTTT
TRBD2,TRBJ2-5,TRBV5-8,.,CASSGPAGGYDETQYF,TGTGCCAGCAGCGGACCCGCGGGGGGATATGATGAGACCCAGTACTTC
.,TRBJ1-6,TRBV20-1,.,CSAAPGPNNSPLHF,TGCAGTGCAGCCCCGGGACCTAATAATTCACCCCTCCACTTT
.,TRBJ2-2,TRBV5-6,many,CASSFGPEELFF,TGTGCCAGCAGCTTTGGGCCGGAGGAGCTGTTTTTT
TRBD2,TRBJ2-1,TRBV19,few,CASRGLAVSYNEQFF,TGTGCCAGTAGAGGACTAGCGGTTTCCTACAATGAGCAGTTCTTC
.,TRBJ1-1,TRBV6-2/TRBV6-3,many,CASSSGLWGTEAFF,TGTGCCAGCAGCTCAGGACTGTGGGGGACTGAAGCTTTCTTT
.,TRBJ2-1,TRBV19,.,CASSTRGGPEEQFF,TGTGCCAGTAGTACCCGCGGGGGCCCGGAGGAGCAGTTCTTC
.,TRBJ1-5,TRBV15,few,CATSRGNSNQPQHF,TGTGCCACCAGCCGGGGAAATAGCAATCAGCCCCAGCATTTT
.,TRBJ1-2,TRBV18,many,CASSGGVGAGGHGYTF,TGTGCCAGCTCTGGTGGTGTAGGGGCCGGAGGTCACGGCTACACCTTC
.,TRBJ2-5,TRBV3-1,many,CASSQPDGREETQYF,TGTGCCAGCAGCCAACCCGACGGGCGGGAAGAGACCCAGTACTTC
TRBD1,TRBJ2-7,TRBV2,few,CASRPPAGGVSYEQYF,TGTGCCAGCAGACCACCTGCAGGGGGCGTATCCTACGAGCAGTACTTC
.,TRBJ1-2,TRBV19,many,CASMRGRGGYTF,TGTGCCAGTATGCGGGGGAGAGGTGGCTACACCTTC
.,TRBJ2-5,TRBV20-1,once,CSASASGETQYF,TGCAGTGCTAGCGCCAGCGGGGAGACCCAGTACTTC
.,TRBJ1-2,TRBV20-1,.,CSASGGGRWGGYTF,TGCAGTGCTAGCGGGGGGGGGCGCTGGGGTGGCTACACCTTC
.,TRBJ2-1,TRBV20-1,many,CSANSAGLTYNEQFF,TGCAGTGCTAACTCCGCGGGCCTAACCTACAATGAGCAGTTCTTC
TRBD1,TRBJ1-6,TRBV6-5,.,CASSYQGGANNSPLHF,TGTGCCAGCAGTTATCAGGGGGGGGCGAATAATTCACCCCTCCACTTT
TRBD1,TRBJ1-2,TRBV5-1,many,CASSWGPGQGNGYTF,TGCGCCAGCAGCTGGGGACCGGGACAGGGAAACGGCTACACCTTC
.,TRBJ2-2,TRBV14,many,CASSHGTPNTGELFF,TGTGCCAGCAGCCATGGGACACCGAACACCGGGGAGCTGTTTTTT
.,TRBJ2-1,TRBV7-2,.,CASSLRGLDPYNEQFF,TGTGCCAGCAGCCTAAGGGGTCTAGATCCGTACAATGAGCAGTTCTTC
.,TRBJ2-3,TRBV7-2,many,CASSSIPGFTDTQYF,TGTGCCAGCAGCTCAATTCCGGGGTTCACAGATACGCAGTATTTT
.,TRBJ1-4,TRBV6-2/TRBV6-3,many,CASRDHREKLFF,TGTGCCAGCAGGGATCATAGAGAAAAACTGTTTTTT
TRBD2,TRBJ2-1,TRBV5-4,many,CASSLMLAGGNNEQFF,TGTGCCAGCAGCCTCATGTTGGCGGGGGGGAACAATGAGCAGTTCTTC
.,TRBJ2-1,TRBV6-1,many,CASSPQSSYNEQFF,TGTGCCAGCAGTCCTCAGAGCTCCTACAATGAGCAGTTCTTC
.,TRBJ1-2,TRBV7-9,many,CASSPPGGSYGYTF,TGTGCCAGCAGCCCGCCGGGGGGTAGCTATGGCTACACCTTC
TRBD1,TRBJ2-1,TRBV5-1,.,CASRAGTDSYNEQFF,TGCGCCAGCAGGGCCGGGACAGACTCCTACAATGAGCAGTTCTTC
.,TRBJ1-3,TRBV5-5,many,CASSLTGTRGNTIYF,TGTGCCAGCAGCTTGACAGGGACAAGAGGAAACACCATATATTTT
TRBD2,TRBJ2-6,TRBV7-3,.,CASSLKLAGDGGANVLTF,TGTGCCAGCAGCTTAAAACTAGCGGGAGACGGTGGGGCCAACGTCCTGACTTTC
.,TRBJ1-1,TRBV20-1,many,CSAIVTSEAFF,TGCAGTGCTATCGTAACTTCTGAAGCTTTCTTT
.,TRBJ1-2,TRBV5-1,many,CASSLDPGEPYGYTF,TGCGCCAGCAGCTTGGACCCAGGAGAGCCCTATGGCTACACCTTC
.,TRBJ2-7,TRBV3-1,many,CASSQKNGSAKGEQYF,TGTGCCAGCAGCCAAAAGAATGGTTCAGCCAAGGGCGAGCAGTACTTC
.,TRBJ1-3,TRBV6-2/TRBV6-3,many,CASSYDRSGNTIYF,TGTGCCAGCAGTTACGACCGGTCCGGAAACACCATATATTTT
.,TRBJ2-2,TRBV20-1,many,CSAGRGKPNTGELFF,TGCAGTGCTGGACGAGGAAAACCGAACACCGGGGAGCTGTTTTTT